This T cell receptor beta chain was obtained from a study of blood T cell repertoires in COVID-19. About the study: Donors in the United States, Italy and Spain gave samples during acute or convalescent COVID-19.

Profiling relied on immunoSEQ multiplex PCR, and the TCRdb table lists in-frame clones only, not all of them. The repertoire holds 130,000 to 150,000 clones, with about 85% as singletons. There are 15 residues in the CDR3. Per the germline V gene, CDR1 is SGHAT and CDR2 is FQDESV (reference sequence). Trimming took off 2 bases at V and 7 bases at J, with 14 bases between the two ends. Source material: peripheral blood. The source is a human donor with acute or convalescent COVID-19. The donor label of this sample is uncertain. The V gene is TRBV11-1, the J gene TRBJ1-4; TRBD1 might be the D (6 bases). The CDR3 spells CASSLKSQGSEKLFF. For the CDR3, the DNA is TGTGCCAGCAGCTTAAAATCGCAGGGGAGTGAAAAACTGTTTTTT.